Listed below are T cell receptor beta chains from one sample, sequenced in a study of blood T cells in healthy people across ages. TCRdb ran MiXCR on the 5' RACE reads and lists one entry per CDR3 protein. Altogether about 1,400,000 distinct CDR3 sequences are present, around 42% being singletons, with the ten largest covering roughly 7.7%. Input material: blood. The receptors originated from a woman in her late teens or twenties in good health. Both conserved end residues are part of each CDR3. Fields, in order: V gene, CDR3 protein.

>TRBV29-1
CSVINIDEKLFF
>TRBV28
CASSPISEGASTDTQYF
>TRBV7-2
CASSRDSIRTEAFF
>TRBV20-1
CSARVPGLAEAFF
>TRBV7-9
CASSSGRGGTDTQYF
>TRBV20-1
CSAIGRGIQETQYF
>TRBV2
CASSRSGSSYNEQYF
>TRBV18
CASSPDQDRAAYEQYF
>TRBV3-1
CASTDRVDEQFF
>TRBV7-6
CASSFLAVVGTDTQYF
>TRBV6-6
CASPMTGGDYGYTF
>TRBV5-1
CASSPSGSSPYEQYF
>TRBV6-5
CASSYSTLAANTGELFF
>TRBV15
CATSRATTTSGGYEQYF
>TRBV7-9
CASSLGGMGNEQFF
>TRBV28
CASSRDSFNYGYTF
>TRBV4-1
CASSQRTGNTGELFF
>TRBV9
CASSVGFSYNSPLHF
>TRBV6-1
CASSEVPGSGNTIYF
>TRBV10-3
CAISESGEAEAFF
>TRBV20-1
CSGLEGRTYEQYF
>TRBV4-1
CASSQLGTNYEQYF
>TRBV6-1
CASSEDGGYYEQYF
>TRBV27
CASSLIIGRESREQYF
>TRBV7-9
CASSLEFRGISGYTF